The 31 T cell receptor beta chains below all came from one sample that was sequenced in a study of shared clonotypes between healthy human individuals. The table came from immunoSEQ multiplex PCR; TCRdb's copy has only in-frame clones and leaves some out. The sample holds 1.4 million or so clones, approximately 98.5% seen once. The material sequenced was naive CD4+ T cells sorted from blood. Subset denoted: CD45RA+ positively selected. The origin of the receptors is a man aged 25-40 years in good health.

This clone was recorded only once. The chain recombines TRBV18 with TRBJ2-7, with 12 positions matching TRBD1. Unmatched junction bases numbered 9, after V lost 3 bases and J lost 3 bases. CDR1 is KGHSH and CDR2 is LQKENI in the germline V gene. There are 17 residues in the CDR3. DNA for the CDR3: TGTGCCAGCTCACCGGGGACAGGGGGCGTCTCTGGCTACGAGCAGTACTTC. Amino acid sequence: CASSPGTGGVSGYEQYF.

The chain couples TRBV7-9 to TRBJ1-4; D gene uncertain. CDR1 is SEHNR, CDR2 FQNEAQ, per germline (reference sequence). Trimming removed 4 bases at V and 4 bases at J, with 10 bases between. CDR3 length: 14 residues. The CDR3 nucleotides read TGTGCCAGCAGCTCGCCCGGGCATAATGAAAAACTGTTTTTT. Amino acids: CASSSPGHNEKLFF.

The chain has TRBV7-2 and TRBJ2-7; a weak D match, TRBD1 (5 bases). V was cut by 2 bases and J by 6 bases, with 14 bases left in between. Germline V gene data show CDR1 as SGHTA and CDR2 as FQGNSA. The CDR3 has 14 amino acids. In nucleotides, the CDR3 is TGTGCCAGCAGCTTACTAACCTTTAGGGGCGAGCAGTACTTC. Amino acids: CASSLLTFRGEQYF.

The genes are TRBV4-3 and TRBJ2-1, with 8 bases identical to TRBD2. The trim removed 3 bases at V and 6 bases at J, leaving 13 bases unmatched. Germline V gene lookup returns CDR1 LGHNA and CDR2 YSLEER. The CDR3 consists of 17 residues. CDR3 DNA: TGCGCCAGCAGCCAGGCCCCCGGGACTAGTCTCCCCAATGAGCAGTTCTTC. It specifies CASSQAPGTSLPNEQFF.

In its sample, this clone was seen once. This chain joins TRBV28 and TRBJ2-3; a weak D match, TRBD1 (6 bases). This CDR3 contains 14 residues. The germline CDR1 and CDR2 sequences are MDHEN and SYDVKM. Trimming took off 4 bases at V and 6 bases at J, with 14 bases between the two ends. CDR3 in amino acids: CASSSTGTGDTQYF. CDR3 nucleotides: TGTGCCAGCAGTTCCACAGGGACCGGGGATACGCAGTATTTT.

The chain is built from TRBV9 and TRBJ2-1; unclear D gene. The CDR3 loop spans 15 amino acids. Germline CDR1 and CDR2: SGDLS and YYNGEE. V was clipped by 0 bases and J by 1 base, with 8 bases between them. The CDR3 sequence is CASSVAPLSYNEQFF. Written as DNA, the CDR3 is TGTGCCAGCAGCGTAGCCCCCCTATCCTACAATGAGCAGTTCTTC.

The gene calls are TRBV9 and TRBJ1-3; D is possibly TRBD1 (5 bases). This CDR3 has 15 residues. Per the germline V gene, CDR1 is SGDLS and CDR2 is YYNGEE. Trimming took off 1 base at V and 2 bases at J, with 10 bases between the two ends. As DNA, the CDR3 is TGTGCCAGCAGCGTACAGGGAACGACTGGAAACACCATATATTTT. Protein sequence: CASSVQGTTGNTIYF.

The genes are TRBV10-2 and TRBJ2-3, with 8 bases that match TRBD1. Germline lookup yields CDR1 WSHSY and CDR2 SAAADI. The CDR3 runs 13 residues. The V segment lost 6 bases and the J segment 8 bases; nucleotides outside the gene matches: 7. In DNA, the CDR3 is TGCGCCAGCAGGGACAGGGCCCTTGGTACGCAGTATTTT. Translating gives CASRDRALGTQYF.

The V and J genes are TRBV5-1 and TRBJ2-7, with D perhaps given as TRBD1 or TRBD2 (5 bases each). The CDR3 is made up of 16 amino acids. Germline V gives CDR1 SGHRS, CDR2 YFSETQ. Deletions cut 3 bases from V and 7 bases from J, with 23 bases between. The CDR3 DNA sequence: TGCGCCAGCAGCTCCTCGGGGCAGACTCTTCTAGGGGAGCAGTACTTC. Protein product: CASSSSGQTLLGEQYF.

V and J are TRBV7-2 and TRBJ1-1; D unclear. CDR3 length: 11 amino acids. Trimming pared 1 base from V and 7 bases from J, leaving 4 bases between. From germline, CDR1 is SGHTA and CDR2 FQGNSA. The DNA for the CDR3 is TGTGCCAGCAGCTTAGAAAGTGAAGCTTTCTTT. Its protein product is CASSLESEAFF.

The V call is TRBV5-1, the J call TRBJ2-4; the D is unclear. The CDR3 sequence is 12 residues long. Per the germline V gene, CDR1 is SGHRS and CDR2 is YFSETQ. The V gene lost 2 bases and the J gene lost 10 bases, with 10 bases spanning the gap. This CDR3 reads CASSLPDGIQYF. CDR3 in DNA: TGCGCCAGCAGCTTACCGGATGGGATTCAGTACTTC.

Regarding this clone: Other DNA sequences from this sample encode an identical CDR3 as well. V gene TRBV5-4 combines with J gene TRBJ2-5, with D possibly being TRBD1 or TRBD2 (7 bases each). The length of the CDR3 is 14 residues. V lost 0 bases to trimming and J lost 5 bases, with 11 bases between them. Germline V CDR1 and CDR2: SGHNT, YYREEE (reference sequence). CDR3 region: CASSLGGGQETQYF. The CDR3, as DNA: TGTGCCAGCAGCTTGGGGGGGGGACAGGAGACCCAGTACTTC.

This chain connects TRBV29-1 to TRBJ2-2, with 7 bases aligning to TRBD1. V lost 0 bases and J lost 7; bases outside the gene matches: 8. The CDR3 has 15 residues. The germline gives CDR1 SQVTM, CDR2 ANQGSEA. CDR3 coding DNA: TGCAGCGTTGAAGATAGAGGGGGCCGTGTCGGGGAGCTGTTTTTT. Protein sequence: CSVEDRGGRVGELFF.

CDR3 loop: CASSLVALRGSGTEAFF. CDR3 coding DNA: TGCGCCAGCAGCTTGGTTGCCCTACGGGGGTCAGGCACTGAAGCTTTCTTT. The rearrangement links TRBV5-1 to TRBJ1-1; a weak D match, TRBD1 (5 bases). The CDR3 spans 17 residues. The V end was cut by 0 bases, the J end by 4 bases, with 19 bases between. CDR1 is SGHRS, CDR2 YFSETQ, per germline.

CDR3 in amino acids: CASSQVGATRYF. The CDR3 bases are TGCGCCAGCAGCCAAGTCGGTGCGACAAGGTACTTC. The chain links TRBV4-1 to TRBJ2-7; D remains unclear. V was trimmed by 1 base and J by 12 bases, leaving 13 bases between them. CDR3 length: 12 residues. Germline CDR1 MGHRA, CDR2 YSYEKL.

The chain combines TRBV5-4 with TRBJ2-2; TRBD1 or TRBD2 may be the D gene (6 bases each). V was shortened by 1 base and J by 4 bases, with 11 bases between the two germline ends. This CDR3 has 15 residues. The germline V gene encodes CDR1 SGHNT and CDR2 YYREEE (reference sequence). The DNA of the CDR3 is TGTGCCAGCAGCTTGCAGGGGAGGACCACCGGGGAGCTGTTTTTT. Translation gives CASSLQGRTTGELFF.

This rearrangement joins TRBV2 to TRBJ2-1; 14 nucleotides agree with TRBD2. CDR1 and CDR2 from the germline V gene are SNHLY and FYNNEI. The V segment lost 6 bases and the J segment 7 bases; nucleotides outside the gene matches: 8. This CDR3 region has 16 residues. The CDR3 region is CASRAGLAGGKNEQFF. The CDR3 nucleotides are TGTGCCAGCAGAGCTGGACTAGCGGGAGGAAAGAATGAGCAGTTCTTC.

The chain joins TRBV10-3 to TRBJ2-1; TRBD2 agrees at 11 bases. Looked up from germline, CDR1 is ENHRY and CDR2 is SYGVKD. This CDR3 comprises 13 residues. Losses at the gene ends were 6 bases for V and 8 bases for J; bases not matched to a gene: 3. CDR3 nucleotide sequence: TGTGCCATCAGACTAGCGGGAGTTGATGAGCAGTTCTTC. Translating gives CAIRLAGVDEQFF.

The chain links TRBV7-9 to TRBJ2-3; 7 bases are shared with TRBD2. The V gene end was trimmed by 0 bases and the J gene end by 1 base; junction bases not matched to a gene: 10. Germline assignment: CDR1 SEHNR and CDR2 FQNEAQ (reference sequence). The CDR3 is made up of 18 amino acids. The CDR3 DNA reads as TGTGCCAGCAGCTTAGCGGGAGGGCCCCTTTTTGGCACAGATACGCAGTATTTT. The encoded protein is CASSLAGGPLFGTDTQYF.

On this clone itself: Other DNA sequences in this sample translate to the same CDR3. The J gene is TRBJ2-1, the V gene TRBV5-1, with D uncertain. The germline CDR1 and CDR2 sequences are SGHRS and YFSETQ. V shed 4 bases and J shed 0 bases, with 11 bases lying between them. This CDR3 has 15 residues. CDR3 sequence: CASSLRSSSYNEQFF. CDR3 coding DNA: TGCGCCAGCAGCCTGAGGAGTAGCTCCTACAATGAGCAGTTCTTC.

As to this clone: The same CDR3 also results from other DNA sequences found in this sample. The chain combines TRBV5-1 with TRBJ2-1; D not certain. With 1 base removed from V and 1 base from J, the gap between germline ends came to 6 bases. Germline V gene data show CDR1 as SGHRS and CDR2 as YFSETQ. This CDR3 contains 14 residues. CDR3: CASSLPSSYNEQFF. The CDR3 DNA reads TGCGCCAGCAGCTTGCCCAGTTCCTACAATGAGCAGTTCTTC.

The CDR3 loop is CASSLADGYGYTF. As DNA, the CDR3 is TGTGCCAGCAGCTTGGCGGACGGCTATGGCTACACCTTC. The genes are TRBV5-5 and TRBJ1-2; D not certain. Trimming pared 0 bases from V and 4 bases from J, leaving 7 bases between. Germline-derived CDR1 and CDR2 are SGHKS and YYEKEE (reference sequence). The length of the CDR3 is 13 residues.

The CDR3 spells CASSQGRRSGNTIYF. The CDR3 DNA is TGTGCCAGCAGCCAGGGAAGGCGCTCTGGAAACACCATATATTTT. The chain has TRBV14 and TRBJ1-3; D is ambiguous. Germline V gene sequence: CDR1 SGHDN, CDR2 FVKESK. CDR3 length: 15 amino acids. Between the trimmed V and J ends, which lost 3 bases and 0 bases, there was a span of 9 bases.

CDR3 region: CASSQDRGSKQFF. CDR3 bases: TGTGCCAGCAGCCAAGATAGAGGCTCGAAGCAGTTCTTC. This chain connects TRBV14 to TRBJ2-1; the D is unclear. The length of the CDR3 is 13 residues. Germline CDR1 SGHDN, CDR2 FVKESK. The V and J ends lost 0 bases and 11 bases respectively, with 11 bases between them.

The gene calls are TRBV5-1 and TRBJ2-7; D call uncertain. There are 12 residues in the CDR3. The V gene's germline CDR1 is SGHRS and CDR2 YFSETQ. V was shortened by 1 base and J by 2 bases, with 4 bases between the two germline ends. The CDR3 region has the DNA TGCGCCAGCAGCTTGCTCACCTACGAGCAGTACTTC. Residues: CASSLLTYEQYF.

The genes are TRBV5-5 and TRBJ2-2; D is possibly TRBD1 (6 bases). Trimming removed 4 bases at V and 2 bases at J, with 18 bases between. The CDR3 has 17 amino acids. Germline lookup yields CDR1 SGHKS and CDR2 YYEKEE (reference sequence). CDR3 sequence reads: CASSRRIGTFNTGELFF. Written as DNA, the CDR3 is TGTGCCAGCAGCCGACGTATCGGGACATTTAACACCGGGGAGCTGTTTTTT.

CDR3 sequence reads: CASSLVGSNNEQFF. The CDR3 bases are TGTGCCAGCAGCTTGGTGGGGAGCAACAATGAGCAGTTCTTC. The chain employs TRBV5-4 and TRBJ2-1; a weak D match, TRBD2 (5 bases). The V end lost 0 bases, the J end lost 5 bases, and 9 bases lay between the germline ends. The length of the CDR3 is 14 residues. The V gene's germline CDR1 is SGHNT and CDR2 YYREEE (reference sequence).

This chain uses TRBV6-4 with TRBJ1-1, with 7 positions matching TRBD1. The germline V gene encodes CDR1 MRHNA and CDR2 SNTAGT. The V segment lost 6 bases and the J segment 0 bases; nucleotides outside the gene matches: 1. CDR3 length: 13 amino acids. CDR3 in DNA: TGTGCCAGCAGGGGACAGTTGAACACTGAAGCTTTCTTT. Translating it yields CASRGQLNTEAFF.

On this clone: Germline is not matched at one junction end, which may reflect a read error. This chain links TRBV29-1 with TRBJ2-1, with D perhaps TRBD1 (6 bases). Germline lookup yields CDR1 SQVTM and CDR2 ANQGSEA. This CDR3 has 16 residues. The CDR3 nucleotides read TGCAGCGTTGAAGGCTTAGGTATAATGCGAAGGCAGGGGAAGGTCTTC. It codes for CSVEGLGIMRRQGKVF.

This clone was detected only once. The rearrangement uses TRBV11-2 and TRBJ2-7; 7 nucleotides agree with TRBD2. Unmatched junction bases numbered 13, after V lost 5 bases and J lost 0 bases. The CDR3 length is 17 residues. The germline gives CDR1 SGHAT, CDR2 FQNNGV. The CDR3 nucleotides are TGTGCCAGCAGCCCAGGTAGTTGGAGGGAGGGCTCCTACGAGCAGTACTTC. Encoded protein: CASSPGSWREGSYEQYF.

DNA for the CDR3: TGTGCCAGCATCTTGTTGGGGACAGAGAAAGAGACCCAGTACTTC. Protein sequence: CASILLGTEKETQYF. This rearrangement joins TRBV2 to TRBJ2-5, with 7 bases matching TRBD1. The CDR3 runs 15 residues. CDR1 and CDR2 (germline): SNHLY, FYNNEI. The V segment lost 7 bases and the J segment 3 bases; nucleotides outside the gene matches: 11.